The clone carrying this T cell receptor (beta chain) was counted between two and nine times. The antigen is unknown. Investigators reverse transcribed all isolated RNA, so they sequenced expressed TCRB transcripts. Using immunoSEQ multiplex PCR, the repertoire was profiled, and TCRdb retains in-frame clones only, with some absent. In the table there are almost 350,000 clones, 6.5% to 10% of which are singletons. The sample is drawn from a study of beta chain features in type 1 diabetes. Study results and caveats: Researchers could not determine here whether HLA type influences TCRB rearrangement.

CDR1 SGDLS and CDR2 YYNGEE come from the germline V gene. CDR3 length: 15 amino acids. After removal of 2 bases from V and 7 bases from J, the junction contained 9 bases not matched to a gene. V usage is TRBV9 and J usage is TRBJ2-1; the match to TRBD1 covers 7 bases. Source material: central memory CD4+ T cells from blood. The receptor comes from a woman younger than 35 in good health. The chain's CDR3 is CASSVTTGVGNEQFF. The CDR3 coding sequence is TGTGCCAGCAGCGTCACTACAGGGGTGGGGAATGAGCAGTTCTTC.